The 8 T cell receptor beta chains presented below share a single source sample, sequenced in a study of cytomegalovirus exposure and HLA in healthy donors. PCR amplification relied on 60 Vbeta primers (plus 13 Jbeta primers). This table comes from immunoSEQ multiplex PCR, and its TCRdb copy is limited to in-frame clones, with some not included. The sample shows under 80,000 clones, roughly 76% of them seen only once. The sequenced sample was PBMCs. The receptors come from a woman in her thirties or forties in good health and CMV-seronegative.

The chain uses TRBV7-2 and TRBJ1-5; D gene unclear. Between the trimmed V and J ends, which lost 4 bases and 9 bases, there was a span of 13 bases. The CDR3 runs 13 residues. The V gene's germline CDR1 is SGHTA and CDR2 FQGNSA. The chain's CDR3 is CASSSRSLGPQHF. The CDR3 bases are TGTGCCAGCAGCTCCCGGTCCCTCGGGCCCCAGCATTTT.

The rearrangement links TRBV7-3 to TRBJ1-1; the match to TRBD1 covers 9 bases. The V and J ends lost 4 bases and 1 base, in that order; junction bases with no gene match: 1. This CDR3 has 14 amino acids. The germline V gene encodes CDR1 SGHTA and CDR2 FQGTGA. CDR3 bases: TGTGCCAGCAGCTCACAGGGGGCGAACACTGAAGCTTTCTTT. This gives the protein CASSSQGANTEAFF.

The CDR3 nucleotides are TGTGCCAGCAGCTCAGGAGGGGGCTCGACTAATGAAAAACTGTTTTTT. This gives the protein CASSSGGGSTNEKLFF. The chain recombines TRBV5-4 with TRBJ1-4; 7 nucleotides agree with TRBD1. The ends lost 3 bases at V and 2 bases at J; junction bases unmatched: 7. The CDR3 has 16 residues. Per the germline V gene, CDR1 is SGHNT and CDR2 is YYREEE (reference sequence).

In DNA, the CDR3 is TGTGCCAGTCGGGCAGGTGTTTCGGGGAAACTGTTTTTT. This sequence encodes CASRAGVSGKLFF. V and J are TRBV28 and TRBJ1-4; D gene uncertain. Trimming took off 9 bases at V and 11 bases at J, with 19 bases between the two ends. Per the germline V gene, CDR1 is MDHEN and CDR2 is SYDVKM. There are 13 residues in the CDR3.

This chain links TRBV5-1 with TRBJ2-1, with D maybe TRBD1 (6 bases). V was shortened by 4 bases and J by 4 bases, with 15 bases between the two germline ends. The length of the CDR3 is 15 residues. CDR1 is SGHRS and CDR2 is YFSETQ in the germline V gene. CDR3 amino acids: CASSPDSTGYNEQFF. In nucleotides, the CDR3 is TGCGCCAGCAGCCCAGACTCTACAGGGTACAATGAGCAGTTCTTC.

V gene TRBV9 combines with J gene TRBJ2-7; a possible D gene is TRBD2 (6 bases). Germline lookup yields CDR1 SGDLS and CDR2 YYNGEE. This CDR3 comprises 15 residues. V lost 4 bases and J 2 bases, leaving 16 bases between the germline ends. This CDR3 reads CASSPLSGGAYEQYF. CDR3 nucleotide sequence: TGTGCCAGCAGCCCTCTATCAGGAGGGGCCTACGAGCAGTACTTC.

This clone was seen just once. CDR3 sequence (DNA): TGTGCCAGCAGCGCGACAACAGGGGCTTACGAGCAGTACTTC. Amino acid sequence: CASSATTGAYEQYF. The chain joins TRBV7-2 to TRBJ2-7, with 7 bases fitting TRBD1. The CDR3 loop spans 14 amino acids. CDR1 is SGHTA, CDR2 FQGNSA, per germline. Unmatched junction bases numbered 8, after V lost 5 bases and J lost 4 bases.

The chain employs TRBV7-6 and TRBJ2-3; a weak D match, TRBD2 (5 bases). Germline values: CDR1 SGHVS, CDR2 FNYEAQ. The CDR3 covers 15 residues. Trimming took off 1 base at V and 0 bases at J, with 8 bases between the two ends. This CDR3 reads CASSLVGGSTDTQYF. The DNA for the CDR3 is TGTGCCAGCAGCTTAGTGGGCGGGAGCACAGATACGCAGTATTTT.